The T cell receptor beta chain under discussion was sequenced for a study of human T cells and chemical hapten exposure. Study results and limitations: Among expanded TCRs, significantly more large CDR3 similarity clusters formed than among controls.

Time point here: patch test 2, 6 weeks after DPC sensitization. The treatment is: therapeutic diphenylcyclopropenone sensitization with weekly scalp DPC. Total RNA was extracted from unfractionated whole blood. This clonotype turned up a few times. What it binds is not known. This CDR3 contains 16 residues. Germline V gene lookup returns CDR1 SGHAT and CDR2 FQNNGV. V shed 5 bases and J 2 bases; nucleotides not matched to a gene: 11. TCRdb reanalysed the RACE reads using MiXCR and keeps one entry per CDR3 protein. The sample yields some 79,000 distinct CDR3 sequences, about 9.4% seen once. The sequencing used whole blood, collected in connection with sensitization to the hapten diphenylcyclopropenone (DPC). V is TRBV11-2 and J is TRBJ2-7, with 8 bases aligning to TRBD1. The origin of this receptor is a woman aged 45-59 years with alopecia areata. Some clones in this sample may be carry-over from other donors' samples. The CDR3 nucleotides read TGTGCCAGCAGCGCCCCCGGGACAGGAGGAACCTACGAGCAGTACTTC. Protein: CASSAPGTGGTYEQYF.